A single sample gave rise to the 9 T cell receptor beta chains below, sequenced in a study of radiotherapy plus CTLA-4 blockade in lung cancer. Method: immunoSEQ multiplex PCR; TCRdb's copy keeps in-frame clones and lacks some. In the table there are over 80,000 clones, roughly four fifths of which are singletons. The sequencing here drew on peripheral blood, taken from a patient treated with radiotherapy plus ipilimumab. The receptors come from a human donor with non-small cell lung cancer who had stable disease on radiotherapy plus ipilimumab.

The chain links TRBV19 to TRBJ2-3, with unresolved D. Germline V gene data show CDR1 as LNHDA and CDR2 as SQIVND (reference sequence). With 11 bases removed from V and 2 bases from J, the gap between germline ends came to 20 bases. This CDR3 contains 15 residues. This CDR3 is CASKPVAWNTDTQYF. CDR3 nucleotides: TGTGCCTCAAAGCCGGTCGCCTGGAACACAGATACGCAGTATTTT.

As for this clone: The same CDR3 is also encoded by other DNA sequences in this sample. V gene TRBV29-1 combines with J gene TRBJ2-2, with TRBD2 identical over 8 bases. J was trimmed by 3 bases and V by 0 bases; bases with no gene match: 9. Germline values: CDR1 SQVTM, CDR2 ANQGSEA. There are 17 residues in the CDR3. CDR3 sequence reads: CSVEDREGGADTGELFF. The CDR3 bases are TGCAGCGTTGAAGATCGGGAGGGAGGCGCGGACACCGGGGAGCTGTTTTTT.

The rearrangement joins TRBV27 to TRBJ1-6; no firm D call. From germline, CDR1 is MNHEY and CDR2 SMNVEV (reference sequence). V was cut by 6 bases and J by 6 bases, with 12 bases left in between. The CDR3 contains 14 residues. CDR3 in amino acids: CASRGGSSNSPLHF. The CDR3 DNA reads TGTGCCAGCAGGGGTGGGTCCAGTAATTCACCCCTCCACTTT.

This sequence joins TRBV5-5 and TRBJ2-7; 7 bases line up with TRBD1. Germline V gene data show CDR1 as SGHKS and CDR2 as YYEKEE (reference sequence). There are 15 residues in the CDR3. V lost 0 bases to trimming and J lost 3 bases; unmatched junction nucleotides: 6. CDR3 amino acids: CASSLGAGDSYEQYF. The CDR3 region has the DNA TGTGCCAGCAGCTTGGGGGCAGGGGACAGCTACGAGCAGTACTTC.

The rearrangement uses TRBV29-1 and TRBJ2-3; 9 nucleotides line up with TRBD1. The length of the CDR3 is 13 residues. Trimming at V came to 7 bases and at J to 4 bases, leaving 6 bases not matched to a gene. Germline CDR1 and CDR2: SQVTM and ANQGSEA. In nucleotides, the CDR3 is TGCAGCGGGGGCTACAGGGGGCCAGATACGCAGTATTTT. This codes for CSGGYRGPDTQYF.

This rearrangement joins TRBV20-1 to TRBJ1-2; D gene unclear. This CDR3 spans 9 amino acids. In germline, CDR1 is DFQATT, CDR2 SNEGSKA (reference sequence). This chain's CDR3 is CSARGGYTF. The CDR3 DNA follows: TGCAGCGCTCGCGGTGGCTACACCTTC.

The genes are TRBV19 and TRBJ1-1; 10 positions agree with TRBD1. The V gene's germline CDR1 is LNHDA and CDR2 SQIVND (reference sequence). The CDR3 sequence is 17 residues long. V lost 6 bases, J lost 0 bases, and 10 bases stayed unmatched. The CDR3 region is CASSHFRQGAMNTEAFF. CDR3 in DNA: TGTGCCAGTAGCCACTTCCGACAGGGGGCAATGAACACTGAAGCTTTCTTT.

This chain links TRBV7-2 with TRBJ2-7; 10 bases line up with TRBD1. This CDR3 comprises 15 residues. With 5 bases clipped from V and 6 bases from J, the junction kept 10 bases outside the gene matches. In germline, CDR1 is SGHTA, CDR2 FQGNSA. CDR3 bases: TGTGCCAGCAGCCAAATGCCATGGACAGGGGGCGAGCAGTACTTC. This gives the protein CASSQMPWTGGEQYF.

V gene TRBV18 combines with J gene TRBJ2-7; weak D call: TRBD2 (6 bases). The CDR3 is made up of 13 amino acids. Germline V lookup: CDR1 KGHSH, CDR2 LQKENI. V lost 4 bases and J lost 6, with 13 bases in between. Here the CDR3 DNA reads TGTGCCAGCTCACGCGGGACCACGGGCGAGCAGTACTTC. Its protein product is CASSRGTTGEQYF.